These T cell receptor beta chains were read from a single sample in a study of long-term antiretroviral therapy in people with HIV. Sequencing was performed with immunoSEQ multiplex PCR; in TCRdb, only in-frame clones are kept and a portion is missing. This table holds 25,000 to 30,000 clones, around 80% found once. The sample consisted of unsorted PBMCs, taken 1.1 years before starting antiretroviral therapy. These receptors came from a woman between 25 and 40 years old with HIV. Both conserved end residues are part of each CDR3. The order of the fields is J gene, V gene, clone size, D gene, CDR3 DNA, CDR3 protein. A D gene is named only where the DNA matches it firmly. The size of a clone is reported for some rows only, either as once, few or many, or as a class for expanded clones.

TRBJ1-1 TRBV7-6 once . TGTGCCAGCAGCTTAGGTTTTCCGGACAGGAACACTGAAGCTTTCTTT CASSLGFPDRNTEAFF
TRBJ2-2 TRBV2 . . TGTGCCAGTGACGGGAGTCAGAACACCGGGGAGCTGTTTTTT CASDGSQNTGELFF
TRBJ1-1 TRBV19 . . TGTGCCAGTAGTATGAGGGAGACTGAAGCTTTCTTT CASSMRETEAFF
TRBJ2-5 TRBV7-2 once . TGTGCCAGCAGCCCTCCCGGCGGAGAGACCCAGTACTTC CASSPPGGETQYF
TRBJ1-1 TRBV5-1 . TRBD1 TGCGCCAGCAGCCCTGGACAGGGGGCGTTTGACACTGAAGCTTTCTTT CASSPGQGAFDTEAFF
TRBJ1-3 TRBV9 . TRBD1 TGTGCCAGCAGCGCCCTAACAGGGGCAAACACCATATATTTT CASSALTGANTIYF
TRBJ1-2 TRBV11-1 . TRBD1 TGTGCCAGCAGCTTAGTGTCTACAGGGGACTATGGCTACACCTTC CASSLVSTGDYGYTF
TRBJ2-7 TRBV29-1 . . TGCAGCGTTGAGAGTTCTAACTACGAGCAGTACTTC CSVESSNYEQYF
TRBJ1-2 TRBV10-2 few . TGCGCCAGCAGTGAGTCCCAGGGTGGCTACACCTTC CASSESQGGYTF
TRBJ2-2 TRBV7-8 . TRBD1 TGTGCCAGCAGCTTCTGGGACAGGGCGAACACCGGGGAGCTGTTTTTT CASSFWDRANTGELFF
TRBJ2-1 TRBV7-6 . . TGTGCCAGCAGCCCAGGGCAGCGCCTTAACTACAATGAGCAGTTCTTC CASSPGQRLNYNEQFF
TRBJ1-2 TRBV6-5 . TRBD1 TGTGCCAGCAGTTACTCACAGGGGGCTAGTAGCTATGGCTACACCTTC CASSYSQGASSYGYTF
TRBJ2-5 TRBV7-9 . . TGTGCCAGCCTACCCACAGGGGCCGGGGGGACCCAGTACTTC CASLPTGAGGTQYF
TRBJ1-3 TRBV7-2 . . TGTGCCAGCAGCCTGGGGGTCCAAAACACCATATATTTT CASSLGVQNTIYF
TRBJ1-2 TRBV5-1 . TRBD1 TGCGCCAGCAGCTTAGGGGGCGAGAACTATGGCTACACCTTC CASSLGGENYGYTF